The rows below give T cell receptor beta chains drawn from one sample of a study of cytomegalovirus exposure and HLA in healthy donors. Produced via immunoSEQ multiplex PCR; TCRdb's table is partial and in-frame only. The sample includes around 150,000 clones, approximately 80% of them seen just once. Sequencing was performed on PBMCs. Receptors were obtained from a woman in her forties in good health and CMV-seronegative. Each CDR3 is given with its conserved first and last residue. The D gene is left open where the match is weak. Clone size is not always given. Where it is, it says once, few, many or a class for expanded clones.

.,TRBJ2-1,TRBV2,.,CASTLHNEQFF,TGTGCCAGCACCCTCCACAATGAGCAGTTCTTC
.,TRBJ1-2,TRBV27,.,CASSLSGHPNYGYTF,TGTGCCAGCAGTTTATCGGGACACCCAAACTATGGCTACACCTTC
TRBD2,TRBJ2-7,TRBV7-2,once,CASSSTGTTYYEQYF,TGTGCCAGCAGCTCTACCGGGACTACCTACTACGAGCAGTACTTC
.,TRBJ1-5,TRBV5-8,.,CASSLAGQPQHF,TGTGCCAGCAGCTTGGCCGGGCAGCCCCAGCATTTT
.,TRBJ1-2,TRBV19,.,CASSQDRPPYGYTF,TGTGCCAGTAGTCAAGACAGACCACCCTATGGCTACACCTTC
.,TRBJ2-5,TRBV6-1,.,CASLVTGSQYF,TGTGCCAGCCTCGTTACGGGGTCCCAGTACTTC
.,TRBJ2-7,TRBV6-5,.,CASKRTEDYEQYF,TGTGCCAGCAAGAGGACAGAGGACTACGAGCAGTACTTC
.,TRBJ2-7,TRBV2,.,CASSVWGDASYEQYF,TGTGCCAGCAGTGTATGGGGGGACGCCTCCTACGAGCAGTACTTC
.,TRBJ1-2,TRBV5-1,.,CASTQAGGPTNYGYTF,TGCGCCAGCACCCAAGCGGGGGGTCCGACTAACTATGGCTACACCTTC
.,TRBJ1-5,TRBV23-1,.,CASSRRVRVNQPQHF,TGCGCCAGCAGTCGTCGGGTCAGGGTCAATCAGCCCCAGCATTTT
.,TRBJ1-1,TRBV6-5,.,CASRNTRGTEAFF,TGTGCCAGCAGGAATACCCGGGGGACTGAAGCTTTCTTT
.,TRBJ1-3,TRBV5-4,.,CASSPGASSGNTIYF,TGTGCCAGCAGTCCGGGAGCAAGCTCTGGAAACACCATATATTTT
.,TRBJ1-1,TRBV6-1,.,CASSEGHGTEAFF,TGTGCCAGCAGTGAAGGCCACGGGACAGAAGCTTTCTTT
.,TRBJ1-2,TRBV28,.,CASMPGVRSGYTF,TGTGCCAGCATGCCAGGGGTTCGGAGCGGCTACACCTTC
TRBD1,TRBJ1-2,TRBV4-1,.,CASNQHNQQGAPDYGYTF,TGCGCCAGCAACCAACACAACCAACAGGGGGCACCCGACTATGGCTACACCTTC
TRBD1,TRBJ1-6,TRBV5-1,.,CASSGDRADSPLHF,TGCGCCAGCAGCGGAGACAGGGCGGATTCACCCCTCCACTTT
.,TRBJ2-3,TRBV4-3,.,CASSQESVLTDTQYF,TGCGCCAGCAGCCAAGAATCGGTCCTAACAGATACGCAGTATTTT
.,TRBJ1-6,TRBV28,.,CASSLQLSGRGSPLHF,TGTGCCAGCAGTTTACAATTGAGCGGCAGGGGATCACCCCTCCACTTT
.,TRBJ1-3,TRBV6-5,.,CASGASQGTIYF,TGTGCCAGCGGGGCCTCCCAAGGGACCATATATTTT
.,TRBJ2-7,TRBV4-1,.,CASSQGVTAPYEQYF,TGCGCCAGCAGCCAAGGGGTAACAGCCCCCTACGAGCAGTACTTC
TRBD1,TRBJ1-4,TRBV18,.,CASSPLRTGGGNEKLFF,TGTGCCAGCTCACCACTACGAACAGGGGGCGGGAATGAAAAACTGTTTTTT
TRBD2,TRBJ2-1,TRBV5-1,few,CASSNSGTKMNEQFF,TGCGCCAGCAGCAACTCCGGGACTAAAATGAATGAGCAGTTCTTC
.,TRBJ1-1,TRBV28,.,CASSPHSNTEAFF,TGTGCCAGCAGTCCCCACTCCAACACTGAAGCTTTCTTT
TRBD1,TRBJ1-2,TRBV28,.,CASSFSGQGSPYGYTF,TGTGCCAGCAGTTTCTCGGGACAGGGGTCCCCTTATGGCTACACCTTC
.,TRBJ1-1,TRBV7-9,.,CASKLIQGTEAFF,TGTGCCAGCAAGCTAATACAGGGCACTGAAGCTTTCTTT
TRBD2,TRBJ2-3,TRBV19,.,CASSARRTSGGAIRNTDTQYF,TGTGCCAGTAGTGCCCGCCGAACTAGCGGGGGGGCTATTCGGAACACAGATACGCAGTATTTT
.,TRBJ2-1,TRBV10-3,.,CAISESSPNEQFF,TGTGCCATCAGTGAGTCCAGTCCCAATGAGCAGTTCTTC
TRBD2,TRBJ2-1,TRBV6-1,few,CASSLGGGYNEQFF,TGTGCCAGCAGCCTCGGGGGGGGGTACAATGAGCAGTTCTTC
.,TRBJ2-6,TRBV4-1,.,CASSREDRTGANVLTF,TGCGCCAGCAGCCGCGAAGACAGGACTGGGGCCAACGTCCTGACTTTC
.,TRBJ1-6,TRBV5-4,once,CASSFWHYNSPLHF,TGTGCCAGCAGCTTCTGGCACTATAATTCACCCCTCCACTTT
TRBD1,TRBJ1-1,TRBV6-5,.,CASRSGTGGYTEAFF,TGTGCCAGCAGGTCCGGGACAGGGGGGTACACTGAAGCTTTCTTT
.,TRBJ2-2,TRBV11-2,.,CASSLNRERAGELFF,TGTGCCAGCAGCTTAAACAGGGAAAGGGCCGGGGAGCTGTTTTTT
TRBD1,TRBJ1-2,TRBV7-8,.,CASSQRDSSPNYGYTF,TGTGCCAGCAGCCAAAGGGACAGCTCACCTAACTATGGCTACACCTTC
TRBD1,TRBJ1-2,TRBV28,.,CASTKDRVRSYGYTF,TGTGCCAGCACAAAGGACAGGGTCAGAAGCTATGGCTACACCTTC
TRBD1,TRBJ2-7,TRBV28,.,CASGLTGFGLYEQYF,TGTGCCAGCGGTCTGACAGGGTTTGGGTTATACGAGCAGTACTTC
TRBD2,TRBJ2-3,TRBV5-1,.,CASSREGADTQYF,TGCGCCAGCTCTAGGGAGGGAGCAGATACGCAGTATTTT
.,TRBJ1-4,TRBV19,once,CASSIAGEEKLFF,TGTGCCAGTAGTATAGCGGGAGAGGAAAAACTGTTTTTT
TRBD1,TRBJ1-1,TRBV19,.,CASKIGTGLNTEAFF,TGTGCCAGTAAAATCGGGACAGGGTTGAACACTGAAGCTTTCTTT
TRBD1,TRBJ2-7,TRBV6-6,.,CASSYGTGLYEQYF,TGTGCCAGCAGTTATGGGACAGGGCTATACGAGCAGTACTTC
.,TRBJ1-2,TRBV5-1,few,CASSPGGEYGYTF,TGCGCCAGCAGCCCGGGAGGGGAATATGGCTACACCTTC
.,TRBJ1-2,TRBV2,once,CASSEVSPGYTF,TGTGCCAGCAGTGAAGTAAGCCCGGGCTACACCTTC
TRBD2,TRBJ2-7,TRBV6-5,few,CARGRALLCEQYF,TGTGCCAGAGGGAGGGCTCTTTTATGCGAGCAGTACTTC
.,TRBJ1-1,TRBV10-1,.,CASSESGGPEAFF,TGCGCCAGCAGTGAATCCGGCGGGCCCGAAGCTTTCTTT
TRBD1,TRBJ1-2,TRBV6-4,.,CASSDSSFGDRGYWDGYTF,TGTGCCAGCAGTGACTCAAGTTTCGGGGACAGGGGTTACTGGGATGGCTACACCTTC
TRBD1,TRBJ1-5,TRBV19,once,CASSIGRTGEHQPQHF,TGTGCCAGTAGTATAGGTCGGACAGGAGAACATCAGCCCCAGCATTTT
.,TRBJ1-4,TRBV19,.,CASSPRQPSNEKLFF,TGTGCCAGTAGTCCAAGACAGCCGAGCAATGAAAAACTGTTTTTT